The clone carrying this T cell receptor (beta chain) was seen at least ten times. TCRdb analysed the 5' RACE reads with MiXCR anew, one entry per CDR3 protein. The sample contains tens of thousands of distinct CDR3 sequences, less than 15% of which appear only once. The CDR3 has 12 residues. Trimming shortened V by 1 base and J by 3 bases, and 7 bases separated the two germline ends. From germline, CDR1 is SQVTM and CDR2 ANQGSEA. The sample is drawn from a study of early T cells in non-severe SARS-CoV-2 infection. The rearrangement links TRBV29-1 to TRBJ2-7; maybe TRBD1 (6 bases). Sequenced material: whole blood. The origin of this receptor is an adult who was a healthcare worker with PCR-confirmed SARS-CoV-2 infection or an uninfected control (not recorded which). The CDR3 sequence: CSVEADSYEQYF. The CDR3 DNA follows: TGCAGCGTTGAAGCGGACAGCTACGAGCAGTACTTC.